This T cell receptor beta chain was identified in a study of T-cell reconstitution after alpha-beta-depleted transplantation in children. Points from the study as a whole: In patients about two months after transplant, alpha-beta T cells reportedly arose from several hundred expanded graft clones. Some patients' high day-60 TCRbeta diversity was attributed to recipient cells surviving conditioning.

For TCRbeta, the library was prepared with unique molecular identifiers. TCRdb called the PCR reads again in MiXCR, with one record for every CDR3 protein. The sample comprises almost 600,000 distinct CDR3 sequences, over 25% of which are singletons, and under 45% rests with the top ten. V trimming: 5 bases; J trimming: 6 bases; junction bases outside the gene matches: 4. CDR1 MNHNY and CDR2 SVGAGI come from the germline V gene (reference sequence). CDR3 length: 13 amino acids. As regards this clonotype: Its antigen is undetermined.

Sequencing used PBMCs, obtained before TCRalphabeta/CD19-depleted stem cell transplant. The V call is TRBV6-6, the J call TRBJ2-1; 7 nucleotides agree with TRBD2. This TCR came from a boy younger than two with Wiskott-Aldrich syndrome, due to receive a stem cell transplant. CDR3 region: CASSKGRANEQFF. Here the CDR3 DNA reads TGTGCCAGCAGTAAGGGGAGGGCCAATGAGCAGTTCTTC.